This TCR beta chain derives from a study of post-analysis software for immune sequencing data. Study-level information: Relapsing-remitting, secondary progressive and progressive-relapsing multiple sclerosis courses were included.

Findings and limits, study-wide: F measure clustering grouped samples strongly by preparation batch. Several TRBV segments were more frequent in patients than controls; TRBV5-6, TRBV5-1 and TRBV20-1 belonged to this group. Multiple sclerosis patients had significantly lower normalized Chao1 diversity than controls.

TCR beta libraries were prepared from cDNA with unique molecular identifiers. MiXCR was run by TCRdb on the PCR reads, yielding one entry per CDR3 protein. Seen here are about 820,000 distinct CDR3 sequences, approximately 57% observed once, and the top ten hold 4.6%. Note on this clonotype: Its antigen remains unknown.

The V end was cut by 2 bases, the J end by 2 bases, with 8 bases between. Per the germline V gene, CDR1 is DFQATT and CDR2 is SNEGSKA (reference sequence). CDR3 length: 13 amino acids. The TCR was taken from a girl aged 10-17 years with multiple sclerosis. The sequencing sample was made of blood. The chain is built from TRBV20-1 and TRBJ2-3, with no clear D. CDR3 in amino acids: CSARSLSTDTQYF. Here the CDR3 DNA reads TGCAGTGCTAGATCATTATCCACAGATACGCAGTATTTT.